This TCR beta chain was captured by sequencing in a study of cytomegalovirus exposure and HLA in healthy donors. Primers for the PCR totalled 60 Vbeta and 13 Jbeta. Method: immunoSEQ multiplex PCR; TCRdb's copy keeps in-frame clones and lacks some. The table includes 85,000 to 100,000 clones, more than 75% detected once. Trimming pared 3 bases from V and 4 bases from J, leaving 3 bases between. CDR1 SGHAT and CDR2 FQDESV come from the germline V gene (reference sequence). The CDR3 has 11 amino acids. The genes are TRBV11-1 and TRBJ1-1, with D hard to call. The sequenced sample was PBMCs. The source is a woman aged 40 to 49 in good health and CMV-seronegative. The CDR3 region has the DNA TGTGCCAGCAGCTTCCTCACTGAAGCTTTCTTT. The encoded protein is CASSFLTEAFF.